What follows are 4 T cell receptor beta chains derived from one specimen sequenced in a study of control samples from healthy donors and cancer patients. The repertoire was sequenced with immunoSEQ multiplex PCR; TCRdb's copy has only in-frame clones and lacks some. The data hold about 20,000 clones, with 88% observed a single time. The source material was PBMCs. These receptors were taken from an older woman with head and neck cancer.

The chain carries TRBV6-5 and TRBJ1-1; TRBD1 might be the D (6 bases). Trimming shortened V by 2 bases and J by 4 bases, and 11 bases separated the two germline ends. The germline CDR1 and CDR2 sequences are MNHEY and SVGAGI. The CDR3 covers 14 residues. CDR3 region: CASSYLGGRTEAFF. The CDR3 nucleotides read TGTGCCAGCAGTTACCTCGGGGGGCGCACTGAAGCTTTCTTT.

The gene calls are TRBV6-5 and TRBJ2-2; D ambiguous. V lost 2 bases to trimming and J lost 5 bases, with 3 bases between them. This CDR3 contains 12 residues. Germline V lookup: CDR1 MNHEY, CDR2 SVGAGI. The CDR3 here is CASSYTTGELFF. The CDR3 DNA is TGTGCCAGCAGTTACACAACCGGGGAGCTGTTTTTT.

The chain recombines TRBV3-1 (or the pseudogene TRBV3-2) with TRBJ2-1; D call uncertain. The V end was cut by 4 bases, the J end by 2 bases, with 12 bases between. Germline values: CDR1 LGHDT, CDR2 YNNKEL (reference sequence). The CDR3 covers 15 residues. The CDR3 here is CASSLRERAYNEQFF. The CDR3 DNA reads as TGTGCCAGCAGCCTGCGAGAGCGTGCCTACAATGAGCAGTTCTTC.

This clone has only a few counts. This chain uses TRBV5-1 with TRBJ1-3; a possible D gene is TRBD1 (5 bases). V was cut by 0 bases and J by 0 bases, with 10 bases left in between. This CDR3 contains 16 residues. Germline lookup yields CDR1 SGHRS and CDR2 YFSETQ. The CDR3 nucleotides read TGCGCCAGCAGCTTGGGCGGGGCAGCCTCTGGAAACACCATATATTTT. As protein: CASSLGGAASGNTIYF.